The 31 T cell receptor beta chains given below trace back to one sample, sequenced in a study of shared clonotypes between healthy human individuals. The repertoire was sequenced with immunoSEQ multiplex PCR; TCRdb's copy has only in-frame clones and lacks some. The sample lists a few million clones, 95% seen once, with roughly 0.13% in the top ten. The source material was naive CD4+ T cells sorted from blood. Subset denoted: CD45RA+ positively selected. These receptors were collected from a man between 18 and 35 years old in good health.

The rearrangement links TRBV5-1 to TRBJ2-1; no clear D gene. This CDR3 is built from 14 residues. Germline V gene lookup returns CDR1 SGHRS and CDR2 YFSETQ. Between the trimmed V and J ends, which lost 0 bases and 3 bases, there was a span of 7 bases. The CDR3 nucleotides are TGCGCCAGCAGCTTGGTTCCTAACTACAATGAGCAGTTCTTC. Its protein is CASSLVPNYNEQFF.

This rearrangement joins TRBV7-9 to TRBJ2-5; D is unclear. Trimming took off 6 bases at V and 3 bases at J, with 8 bases between the two ends. The CDR3 loop spans 12 amino acids. Germline V lookup: CDR1 SEHNR, CDR2 FQNEAQ (reference sequence). The CDR3 loop reads CASSRLEETQYF. CDR3 nucleotide sequence: TGTGCCAGCAGTCGATTGGAAGAGACCCAGTACTTC.

The rearrangement joins TRBV28 to TRBJ2-3, with D hard to call. This CDR3 is built from 12 residues. Trimming removed 1 base from V and 5 bases from J, with 4 bases in between. The V gene's germline CDR1 is MDHEN and CDR2 SYDVKM. CDR3 amino acids: CASSLFQDTQYF. CDR3 nucleotide sequence: TGTGCCAGCAGTTTATTTCAAGATACGCAGTATTTT.

The chain joins TRBV7-9 to TRBJ1-1; D uncertain. The CDR3 consists of 13 residues. Trimming took off 0 bases at V and 7 bases at J, with 9 bases between the two ends. CDR1 and CDR2 from the germline V gene are SEHNR and FQNEAQ (reference sequence). The CDR3 region is CASSLAHTGEAFF. The CDR3 coding sequence is TGTGCCAGCAGCTTAGCGCATACTGGTGAAGCTTTCTTT.

The chain couples TRBV19 to TRBJ1-1; TRBD1 might be the D (5 bases). Germline-derived CDR1 and CDR2 are LNHDA and SQIVND (reference sequence). Trimming stripped 3 bases from V and 7 bases from J, with 18 bases between. The length of the CDR3 is 15 residues. As DNA, the CDR3 is TGTGCCAGTAGTATGGCCGGGACGCAAACTTATGAAGCTTTCTTT. It translates to CASSMAGTQTYEAFF.

The chain recombines TRBV5-1 with TRBJ1-6; D uncertain. The V gene lost 4 bases and the J gene lost 7 bases, with 15 bases spanning the gap. This CDR3 is 15 amino acids long. Germline V lookup: CDR1 SGHRS, CDR2 YFSETQ. The CDR3 spells CASSITGMINSPLHF. CDR3 bases: TGCGCCAGCAGCATAACCGGGATGATAAATTCACCCCTCCACTTT.

The J gene is TRBJ2-3, the V gene TRBV5-1; tentatively, D is TRBD1 (6 bases). Germline lookup yields CDR1 SGHRS and CDR2 YFSETQ. This CDR3 is 15 amino acids long. Between the trimmed V and J ends, which lost 0 bases and 0 bases, there was a span of 8 bases. The CDR3 nucleotides are TGCGCCAGCAGCTTGGGGGACAAAAGCACAGATACGCAGTATTTT. Residues: CASSLGDKSTDTQYF.

The rearrangement joins TRBV18 to TRBJ1-1; a possible D gene is TRBD1 (5 bases). The CDR3 loop spans 16 amino acids. V lost 3 bases and J lost 4, with 18 bases in between. Germline-derived CDR1 and CDR2 are KGHSH and LQKENI. The CDR3 nucleotides are TGTGCCAGCTCACCGGATCTCACCCAGGGCGCCACTGAAGCTTTCTTT. Translation: CASSPDLTQGATEAFF.

The chain links TRBV5-8 to TRBJ2-2; TRBD2 matches at 13 bases. The length of the CDR3 is 18 residues. With 4 bases clipped from V and 4 bases from J, the junction kept 10 bases outside the gene matches. Per germline, CDR1 SGHTS and CDR2 YDEGEE. CDR3: CASSAPPGLAGSTGELFF. The CDR3 DNA reads as TGTGCCAGCAGCGCACCGCCGGGACTAGCGGGATCCACCGGGGAGCTGTTTTTT.

The chain employs TRBV21-1 and TRBJ2-7; no check of the table's D call, TRBD1, against the DNA was made. TRBV21-1 is a pseudogene. The CDR3 is made up of 13 amino acids. In DNA, the CDR3 is TGTGCCAGCAACAGGACAGTAAACTACGAGCAGTACTTC. It is translated as CASNRTVNYEQYF.

The chain recombines TRBV4-3 with TRBJ2-1; D gene unclear. CDR1 and CDR2 from the germline V gene are LGHNA and YSLEER. This CDR3 comprises 14 residues. Trimming took off 1 base at V and 5 bases at J, with 9 bases between the two ends. The CDR3 here is CASSQVGFNNEQFF. The DNA for the CDR3 is TGCGCCAGCAGCCAAGTCGGATTTAACAATGAGCAGTTCTTC.

V and J are TRBV19 and TRBJ2-7; 7 nucleotides agree with TRBD1. Per germline, CDR1 LNHDA and CDR2 SQIVND (reference sequence). The junction had 10 bases not matched to a gene; V was cut back by 4 bases and J by 4 bases. The CDR3 extends over 15 amino acids. CDR3 DNA sequence: TGTGCCAGTAGTAGTAATAACAGGGGCCCTTACGAGCAGTACTTC. Encoded protein: CASSSNNRGPYEQYF. The entire variable domain, with the rest obtained from reference TRBV19 and TRBJ2-7, is as follows: DGGITQSPKYLFRKEGQNVTLSCEQNLNHDAMYWYRQDPGQGLRLIYYSQIVNDFQKGDIAEGYSVSREKKESFPLTVTSAQKNPTAFYLCASSSNNRGPYEQYFGPGTRLTVT.

This clone appeared once. The chain uses TRBV6-1 and TRBJ1-3, with D possibly matching TRBD1 (5 bases). V lost 4 bases and J lost 2, with 12 bases in between. Germline-derived CDR1 and CDR2 are MNHNS and SASEGT. The CDR3 runs to 15 residues. The CDR3 coding sequence is TGTGCCAGCAGTGGGGGCAGGGAGGCTGGAAACACCATATATTTT. This sequence encodes CASSGGREAGNTIYF.

V and J are TRBV7-6 and TRBJ2-5; D unresolved. There are 12 residues in the CDR3. Trimming removed 2 bases at V and 2 bases at J, with 3 bases between. CDR1 and CDR2 (germline): SGHVS, FNYEAQ. CDR3 region: CASSLLQETQYF. CDR3 coding DNA: TGTGCCAGCAGCTTATTACAAGAGACCCAGTACTTC.

V is TRBV6-1 and J is TRBJ2-7, with 10 bases fitting TRBD1. Trimming took 3 bases from V and 3 from J; bases not matched to a gene: 8. The CDR3 covers 16 residues. Germline-derived CDR1 and CDR2 are MNHNS and SASEGT. The CDR3: CASSEIWGQGNYEQYF. CDR3 DNA: TGTGCCAGCAGTGAGATTTGGGGACAGGGGAACTACGAGCAGTACTTC.

The chain combines TRBV11-1 with TRBJ2-5; the match to TRBD1 covers 10 bases. The V segment lost 5 bases and the J segment 5 bases; nucleotides outside the gene matches: 11. Germline CDR1 is SGHAT and CDR2 is FQDESV (reference sequence). The CDR3 loop spans 16 amino acids. CDR3 residues: CASSTRGGQGKETQYF. CDR3 sequence (DNA): TGTGCCAGCAGCACCCGAGGGGGACAGGGGAAGGAGACCCAGTACTTC.

J is TRBJ2-3 and V is TRBV11-2; a weak D match, TRBD2 (6 bases). V lost 8 bases and J 5 bases, leaving 20 bases between the germline ends. The germline V gene encodes CDR1 SGHAT and CDR2 FQNNGV. The CDR3 is 15 residues long. The CDR3 DNA reads as TGTGCCAGCCACCGACGGAGGGAGCGCGGAGATACGCAGTATTTT. Translated, it gives CASHRRRERGDTQYF.

Notes on this clone: The sample carries other DNA sequences with the same CDR3. This rearrangement joins TRBV10-3 to TRBJ2-2, with 11 bases lining up with TRBD1. Germline CDR1 is ENHRY and CDR2 is SYGVKD. The trim removed 6 bases at V and 3 bases at J, leaving 3 bases unmatched. The CDR3 consists of 15 residues. The CDR3 DNA follows: TGTGCCATCAGCGGGGACAGGGGGGACACCGGGGAGCTGTTTTTT. Translating it yields CAISGDRGDTGELFF.

The chain carries TRBV5-1 and TRBJ2-3; 11 bases align to TRBD2. V dropped 4 bases and J dropped 4; count of bases not matched to a gene: 5. The CDR3 is made up of 15 amino acids. CDR1 SGHRS and CDR2 YFSETQ come from the germline V gene. CDR3 in amino acids: CASSVSGGAADTQYF. As DNA, the CDR3 is TGCGCCAGCAGCGTTAGCGGGGGGGCCGCAGATACGCAGTATTTT.

This clone is a singleton in its sample. Other DNA sequences within the sample encode an identical CDR3. The chain is built from TRBV5-6 and TRBJ1-3, with 7 bases fitting TRBD1. The germline CDR1 and CDR2 sequences are SGHDT and YYEEEE. V lost 2 bases to trimming and J lost 2 bases; unmatched junction nucleotides: 1. There are 14 residues in the CDR3. As DNA, the CDR3 is TGTGCCAGCAGCTTAGGGACAGCTGGAAACACCATATATTTT. Translated, it gives CASSLGTAGNTIYF.

The chain links TRBV25-1 to TRBJ2-1; the D gene is possibly TRBD2 (5 bases). This CDR3 has 14 amino acids. V lost 2 bases, J lost 2 bases, and 7 bases lay in between. The germline CDR1 and CDR2 sequences are MGHDK and SYGVNS. The CDR3 sequence: CASSELATYNEQFF. The CDR3 DNA is TGTGCCAGCAGTGAACTAGCAACCTACAATGAGCAGTTCTTC.

The genes are TRBV10-2 and TRBJ2-7; 14 nucleotides line up with TRBD2. Looked up from germline, CDR1 is WSHSY and CDR2 is SAAADI. Losses at the gene ends were 6 bases for V and 4 bases for J; bases not matched to a gene: 5. The length of the CDR3 is 15 residues. The CDR3 nucleotides read TGCGCCAGCAGGAGACTAGCGGGAGGGCCTTACGAGCAGTACTTC. This gives the protein CASRRLAGGPYEQYF.

The chain couples TRBV4-1 to TRBJ2-5, with 9 nucleotides matching TRBD1. Trimming took 4 bases from V and 4 from J; bases not matched to a gene: 13. Germline V gene data show CDR1 as MGHRA and CDR2 as YSYEKL. This CDR3 spans 17 amino acids. The CDR3 DNA reads TGCGCCAGCAGCCCACAAGGGGGACAGGGTATTTCAGAGACCCAGTACTTC. Translated: CASSPQGGQGISETQYF.

The chain employs TRBV7-3 and TRBJ2-1; D gene uncertain. Germline V lookup: CDR1 SGHTA, CDR2 FQGTGA. V dropped 5 bases and J dropped 6 bases, with 17 bases sitting between them. The CDR3 has 15 amino acids. The CDR3 is CASSPTGRLINEQFF. Here the CDR3 DNA reads TGTGCCAGCAGCCCTACGGGCCGGTTGATCAATGAGCAGTTCTTC.

This chain joins TRBV19 and TRBJ1-1, with a tentative D call TRBD1 (5 bases). The CDR3 consists of 16 residues. Germline loops: CDR1 LNHDA, CDR2 SQIVND (reference sequence). V lost 6 bases to trimming and J lost 2 bases, with 19 bases between them. CDR3 coding DNA: TGTGCCAGTAGCTACCTCCGCCGGGACGGTAACACTGAAGCTTTCTTT. Amino acid sequence: CASSYLRRDGNTEAFF.

The count of this clone is one. Other nucleotide sequences in the sample specify the same CDR3. The genes are TRBV5-1 and TRBJ2-7, with a tentative D call TRBD2 (5 bases). The CDR3 is 14 amino acids. The germline V gene has CDR1 SGHRS and CDR2 YFSETQ. Trimming cost V 7 bases and J 1 base, with 15 bases left between them. In DNA form, the CDR3 reads TGCGCCAGCGGCCAAGGAGGCAGTTCCTACGAGCAGTACTTC. Translating gives CASGQGGSSYEQYF.

The chain couples TRBV25-1 to TRBJ1-4; possibly TRBD1 for D (5 bases). Germline V CDR1 and CDR2: MGHDK, SYGVNS. V lost 3 bases and J 4 bases, leaving 9 bases between the germline ends. CDR3 length: 14 residues. The CDR3 DNA reads as TGTGCCAGCAGTGATGACAGACTTAATGAAAAACTGTTTTTT. Translated, it gives CASSDDRLNEKLFF.

The CDR3 nucleotides read TGTGCCAGCAGTTACACCGGGACTCCCGTCTACGAGCAGTACTTC. Its protein is CASSYTGTPVYEQYF. V and J are TRBV6-5 and TRBJ2-7; maybe TRBD2 (6 bases). The V gene's germline CDR1 is MNHEY and CDR2 SVGAGI. This CDR3 comprises 15 residues. Trimming shortened V by 2 bases and J by 3 bases, and 14 bases separated the two germline ends.

V and J are TRBV4-1 and TRBJ1-5, with 9 bases identical to TRBD1. The CDR3 runs to 15 residues. The germline gives CDR1 MGHRA, CDR2 YSYEKL. Trimming cost V 1 base and J 6 bases; bases outside gene matches: 4. CDR3: CASSQGTGGFQPQHF. CDR3 bases: TGCGCCAGCAGCCAAGGCACAGGGGGCTTTCAGCCCCAGCATTTT.

The chain combines TRBV7-2 with TRBJ2-3, with 13 bases fitting TRBD2. J gave up 6 bases and V 0 bases, and 6 bases lay outside the gene matches. CDR1 is SGHTA and CDR2 is FQGNSA in the germline V gene. The CDR3 is 17 amino acids. The CDR3 DNA follows: TGTGCCAGCAGCTTAGCCGGGACTAGCGGGGTTTGGGATACGCAGTATTTT. Translated, it gives CASSLAGTSGVWDTQYF.

Points on this clone: This same CDR3 is encoded by further DNA sequences in the sample. V gene TRBV5-4 combines with J gene TRBJ1-3; the D gene is possibly TRBD1 (5 bases). The V gene lost 1 base and the J gene lost 2 bases, with 7 bases spanning the gap. The germline CDR1 and CDR2 sequences are SGHNT and YYREEE (reference sequence). CDR3 size: 14 residues. DNA of the CDR3: TGTGCCAGCAGCTTGACAGGAGCTGGAAACACCATATATTTT. Amino acid sequence: CASSLTGAGNTIYF.